The next 14 T cell receptor beta chains were all read from a single sample in a study of cytomegalovirus exposure and HLA in healthy donors. The primer mix had 60 Vbeta and 13 Jbeta primers. Sequencing was performed with immunoSEQ multiplex PCR; in TCRdb, only in-frame clones are kept and a portion is missing. Found here are roughly 130,000 clones, 75% to 85% of them singletons; the top ten hold approximately 10%. The sequencing sample was made of PBMCs. The receptors stem from a male donor in good health and CMV-seropositive.

The genes are TRBV7-2 and TRBJ2-7, with a possible D match to TRBD1 (6 bases). The germline V and J ends were trimmed by 3 bases and 1 base, with 13 bases remaining between them. Germline V lookup: CDR1 SGHTA, CDR2 FQGNSA. The CDR3 runs 15 residues. DNA of the CDR3: TGTGCCAGCAGCTTCATCGCACAGGGTTCCTACGAGCAGTACTTC. This sequence encodes CASSFIAQGSYEQYF.

This clone has a handful of counts. The gene calls are TRBV5-1 and TRBJ2-3, with 7 nucleotides matching TRBD2. The junction had 3 bases not matched to a gene; V was cut back by 4 bases and J by 4 bases. Looked up from germline, CDR1 is SGHRS and CDR2 is YFSETQ. The CDR3 is made up of 13 amino acids. This CDR3 reads CASSGGRPDTQYF. The CDR3 DNA follows: TGCGCCAGCAGCGGCGGGAGACCAGATACGCAGTATTTT.

This clone was seen a few times. This chain joins TRBV7-3 and TRBJ2-3, with D tentatively TRBD2 (6 bases). From germline, CDR1 is SGHTA and CDR2 FQGTGA. The CDR3 consists of 14 residues. With 1 base removed from V and 8 bases from J, the gap between germline ends came to 13 bases. The CDR3 region is CASSLNYRGTTQYF. As DNA, the CDR3 is TGTGCCAGCAGCTTAAATTATCGGGGGACTACGCAGTATTTT.

V gene TRBV11-2 combines with J gene TRBJ2-7; possibly TRBD1 for D (6 bases). Germline CDR1 is SGHAT and CDR2 is FQNNGV. The CDR3 is 18 residues long. V dropped 5 bases and J dropped 4 bases, with 27 bases sitting between them. CDR3 in amino acids: CASSPVNRPTGKGYEQYF. The CDR3 DNA is TGTGCCAGCAGCCCAGTCAATCGGCCGACAGGAAAGGGGTACGAGCAGTACTTC.

A word on this clone: The identical CDR3 is also encoded by other nucleotide sequences in the sample. The chain couples TRBV12-2 to TRBJ2-2; TRBD2 is the table's D call and was not checked against the DNA. TRBV12-2 is listed as a pseudogene. The CDR3 runs to 17 residues. The CDR3 bases are TGTGCAAGTCGCTTCTTCCCGGGAGGATTGGCTACCGGGGAGCTGTTTTTT. It codes for CASRFFPGGLATGELFF.

The chain joins TRBV28 to TRBJ1-1; unclear D gene. CDR1 is MDHEN, CDR2 SYDVKM, per germline. The germline V and J ends were trimmed by 9 bases and 3 bases, with 8 bases remaining between them. The CDR3 consists of 11 residues. The CDR3 DNA is TGTGCCAGTCGGTCGGACACTGAAGCTTTCTTT. Translation gives CASRSDTEAFF.

This clone was detected only a few times. The genes are TRBV28 and TRBJ2-3; 7 nucleotides line up with TRBD1. The germline V gene has CDR1 MDHEN and CDR2 SYDVKM. V gave up 5 bases and J gave up 2 bases; unmatched junction bases: 10. The CDR3 has 16 residues. The CDR3 protein is CASSAPQGPYTDTQYF. For the CDR3, the DNA is TGTGCCAGCAGTGCCCCACAGGGGCCTTACACAGATACGCAGTATTTT.

The chain carries TRBV18 and TRBJ2-5; TRBD1 agrees at 11 bases. The CDR3 totals 15 residues. V gave up 1 base and J gave up 5 bases; unmatched junction bases: 3. Germline values: CDR1 KGHSH, CDR2 LQKENI. For the CDR3, the DNA is TGTGCCAGCTCACCACAGGACAGGGGGCAGGAGACCCAGTACTTC. Protein product: CASSPQDRGQETQYF.

The chain recombines TRBV6-6 with TRBJ1-1; 8 bases are shared with TRBD1. The V gene's germline CDR1 is MNHNY and CDR2 SVGAGI (reference sequence). After removal of 5 bases from V and 1 base from J, the junction contained 3 bases not matched to a gene. This CDR3 is built from 14 residues. This CDR3 reads CASSPDRGNTEAFF. The CDR3 nucleotides read TGTGCCAGCAGTCCTGACAGGGGGAACACTGAAGCTTTCTTT.

This chain uses TRBV30 with TRBJ1-2, with 7 bases aligning to TRBD1. Germline V gene data show CDR1 as GTSNPN and CDR2 as SVGIG (reference sequence). The CDR3 sequence is 13 residues long. The junction had 4 bases not matched to a gene; V was cut back by 2 bases and J by 4 bases. Written as DNA, the CDR3 is TGTGCCTGGAGTCAAGACAGGGTCTATGGCTACACCTTC. Its protein product is CAWSQDRVYGYTF. Drawing the rest from reference TRBV30 and TRBJ1-2, the complete variable domain is SQTIHQWPATLVQPVGSPLSLECTVEGTSNPNLYWYRQAAGRGLQLLFYSVGIGQISSEVPQNLSASRPQDRQFILSSKKLLLSDSGFYLCAWSQDRVYGYTFGSGTRLTVV.

The J gene is TRBJ1-4, the V gene TRBV29-1; TRBD1 aligns across 7 bases. Unmatched junction bases numbered 11, after V lost 4 bases and J lost 6 bases. Germline CDR1 and CDR2: SQVTM and ANQGSEA. CDR3 length: 15 residues. This chain's CDR3 is CSVGYRGRGDEKLFF. For the CDR3, the DNA is TGCAGCGTTGGTTACAGGGGACGAGGTGATGAAAAACTGTTTTTT.

This clone appeared once. The chain carries TRBV28 and TRBJ2-5; TRBD2 might be the D (6 bases). Matching the DNA end better, TRBJ2-7 makes the J call doubtful. CDR3 size: 12 residues. The germline gives CDR1 MDHEN, CDR2 SYDVKM. CDR3 DNA: TGTGCCAGCAGTTTACGGGAGAGCGAGCAGTACTTC. As protein: CASSLRESEQYF.

The V and J genes are TRBV29-1 and TRBJ1-3; D call uncertain. Germline V lookup: CDR1 SQVTM, CDR2 ANQGSEA. V was trimmed by 4 bases and J by 1 base, leaving 14 bases between them. This CDR3 has 15 residues. CDR3 coding DNA: TGCAGCGTTGTGGGCAGCTCTGCGTCTGGAAACACCATATATTTT. Translating it yields CSVVGSSASGNTIYF.

This clone appeared a single time. V usage is TRBV19 and J usage is TRBJ1-1; D remains ambiguous. The CDR3 has 16 amino acids. The germline V and J ends were trimmed by 4 bases and 3 bases, with 18 bases remaining between them. Germline CDR1 is LNHDA and CDR2 is SQIVND (reference sequence). CDR3 nucleotide sequence: TGTGCCAGTAGTAGATCGGAAGGACTGGAGTACACTGAAGCTTTCTTT. The encoded protein is CASSRSEGLEYTEAFF.